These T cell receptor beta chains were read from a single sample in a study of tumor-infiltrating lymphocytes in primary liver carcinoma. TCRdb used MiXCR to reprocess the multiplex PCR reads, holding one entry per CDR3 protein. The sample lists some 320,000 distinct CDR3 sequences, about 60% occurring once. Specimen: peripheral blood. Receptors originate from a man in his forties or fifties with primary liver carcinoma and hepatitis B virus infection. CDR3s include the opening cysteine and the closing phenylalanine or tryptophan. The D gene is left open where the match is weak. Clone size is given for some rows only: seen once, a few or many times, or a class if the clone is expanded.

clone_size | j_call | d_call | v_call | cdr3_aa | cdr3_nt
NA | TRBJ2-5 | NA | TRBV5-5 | CASSFRPRGNLGKTQYF | TGTGCCAGCAGCTTTCGACCACGAGGAAACCTGGGTAAGACCCAATACTTC
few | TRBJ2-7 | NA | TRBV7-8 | CASSFDSYYEQYF | TGTGCCAGCAGCTTTGACAGTTACTACGAGCAGTACTTC
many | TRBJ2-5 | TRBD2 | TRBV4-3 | CASSQYLAEEETQYF | TGCGCCAGCAGCCAATATCTAGCGGAGGAAGAGACCCAGTACTTC
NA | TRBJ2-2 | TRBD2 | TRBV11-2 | CGSSRAGKQNTGELFF | TGTGGCAGCAGTCGAGCGGGGAAACAGAACACCGGGGAACTGTTTTTT
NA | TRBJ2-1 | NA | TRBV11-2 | CANSLSAVGDKQFF | TGTGCCAACAGCTTATCCGCGGTGGGGGATAAGCAGTTCTTC
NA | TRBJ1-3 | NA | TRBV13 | CASSLFAVNTIYF | TGTGCCAGCAGCTTATTCGCTGTAAACACCATATATTTT
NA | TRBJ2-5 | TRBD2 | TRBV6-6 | CANSYSTSGRAPETQYF | TGTGCCAACAGTTACTCGACTAGCGGGAGGGCCCCAGAGACCCAGTATTTC
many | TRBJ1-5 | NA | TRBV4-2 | CASSQSGGQPQHF | TGTGCCAGCAGCCAATCTGGGGGCCAGCCCCAGCATTTT
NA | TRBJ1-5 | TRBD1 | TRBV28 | CVSLPIGRRQGHQPQHF | TGTGTCAGTCTCCCCATCGGGAGGAGACAGGGTCATCAGCCCCAGCATTTT
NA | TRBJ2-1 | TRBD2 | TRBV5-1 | CASSLREPRLELFF | TGCGCCAGCAGTCTGCGGGAGCCTCGCCTTGAGCTGTTCTTC
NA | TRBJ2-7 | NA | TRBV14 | CASSQEPQSYVQYF | TGTGCCAGCAGCCAAGAACCGCAGTCCTACGTGCAGTACTTC
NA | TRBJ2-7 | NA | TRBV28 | CASSLKGRWTYEQYF | TGTGCCAGCAGTTTAAAAGGGCGGTGGACCTACGAGCAGTACTTC
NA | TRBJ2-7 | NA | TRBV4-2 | CASSQDLGARSSYVQYF | TGTGCCAGCAGCCAAGATTTGGGGGCACGGAGCTCCTACGTGCAGTACTTC
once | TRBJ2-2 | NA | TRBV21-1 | CASSKSRDLFF | TGTGCCAGCAGCAAATCCAGGGACCTGTTTTTT
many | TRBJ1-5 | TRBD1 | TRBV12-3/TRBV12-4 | CASSTDRAQPQHF | TGTGCCAGCAGCACCGACAGGGCGCAGCCCCAGCATTTT
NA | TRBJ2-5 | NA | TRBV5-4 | CASSLKGSETQYF | TGTGCCAGCAGCTTAAAGGGTTCCGAGACCCAGTACTTC
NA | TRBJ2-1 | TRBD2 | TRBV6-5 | CASRPPGLAGIYNEQFF | TGTGCCAGCAGACCACCTGGACTAGCGGGGATCTACAATGAGCAGTTCTTC
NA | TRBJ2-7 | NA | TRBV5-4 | CASSLEDLREQYF | TGTGCCAGCAGCTTGGAAGACCTCCGGGAGCAGTACTTC
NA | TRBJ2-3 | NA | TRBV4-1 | CASSQEGPASDTQYF | TGCGCCAGCAGCCAAGAGGGTCCGGCATCAGATACGCAGTATTTT
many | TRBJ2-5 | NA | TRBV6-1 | CASSEDRETQYF | TGTGCCAGCAGTGAAGATCGAGAGACCCAGTACTTC
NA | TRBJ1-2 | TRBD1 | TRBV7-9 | CATPGQAPYGYTF | TGTGCCACTCCGGGACAGGCGCCCTATGGCTACACCTTC
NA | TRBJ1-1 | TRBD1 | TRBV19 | CATKDWDRVNTEAFF | TGTGCCACTAAGGACTGGGACAGAGTGAACACTGAAGCTTTCTTT
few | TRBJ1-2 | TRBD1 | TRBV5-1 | CASSWTGDGGYTF | TGCGCCAGCAGCTGGACAGGGGATGGTGGCTACACCTTC
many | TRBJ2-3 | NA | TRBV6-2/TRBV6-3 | CASSPFWADTQYF | TGTGCCAGCAGCCCTTTTTGGGCAGATACGCAGTATTTT